The 23 T cell receptor beta chains below all came from one sample that was sequenced in a study of shared clonotypes between healthy human individuals. The repertoire was sequenced with immunoSEQ multiplex PCR; TCRdb's copy has only in-frame clones and lacks some. Of hundreds of thousands of clones listed, about 76% are singletons. Sequences were obtained from PBMCs. The receptors shown here come from a woman aged 35 to 49 in good health. Some clones in this sample may be carry-over from other donors' samples.

This clone has a handful of counts. The chain recombines TRBV6-1 with TRBJ1-5; 9 nucleotides match TRBD1. J gave up 9 bases and V 7 bases, and 13 bases lay outside the gene matches. This CDR3 comprises 15 residues. From germline, CDR1 is MNHNS and CDR2 SASEGT. This CDR3 is CASKESGQGWWPQHF. In DNA form, the CDR3 reads TGTGCCAGCAAAGAGTCGGGACAGGGCTGGTGGCCCCAGCATTTT.

This clone turned up a few times. The sample has other DNA sequences that encode this CDR3 too. The chain carries TRBV2 and TRBJ1-5, with 7 bases aligning to TRBD1. The V gene end was trimmed by 7 bases and the J gene end by 4 bases; junction bases not matched to a gene: 7. This CDR3 is built from 14 residues. Per germline, CDR1 SNHLY and CDR2 FYNNEI. CDR3 loop: CASTNRGLNQPQHF. The CDR3 DNA reads TGTGCCAGCACCAACAGGGGACTGAATCAGCCCCAGCATTTT.

In its sample, this clone was seen once. J is TRBJ2-1 and V is TRBV2; TRBD1 agrees at 9 bases. CDR1 SNHLY and CDR2 FYNNEI come from the germline V gene. The trim removed 4 bases at V and 4 bases at J, leaving 5 bases unmatched. The CDR3 loop spans 15 amino acids. CDR3 residues: CASSVWTGVYNEQFF. In DNA form, the CDR3 reads TGTGCCAGCAGTGTCTGGACAGGGGTATACAATGAGCAGTTCTTC.

V is TRBV28 and J is TRBJ1-3; D remains ambiguous. This CDR3 spans 15 amino acids. CDR1 and CDR2 (germline): MDHEN, SYDVKM. V lost 6 bases and J lost 2, with 14 bases in between. The CDR3 spells CASSNEGGTGNTIYF. CDR3 DNA: TGTGCCAGCAGCAACGAGGGAGGGACTGGAAACACCATATATTTT.

The CDR3 here is CASRSSREQYF. The CDR3 coding sequence is TGTGCCAGCAGGTCCTCTCGGGAGCAGTACTTC. This sequence joins TRBV28 and TRBJ2-7; D is unclear. V was shortened by 6 bases and J by 7 bases, with 10 bases between the two germline ends. CDR3 length: 11 amino acids. Germline V gene lookup returns CDR1 MDHEN and CDR2 SYDVKM.

The chain uses TRBV10-3 and TRBJ2-1; TRBD2 matches at 7 bases. The CDR3 is 15 residues long. The V and J ends lost 2 bases and 3 bases, in that order; junction bases with no gene match: 4. Germline assignment: CDR1 ENHRY and CDR2 SYGVKD. As DNA, the CDR3 is TGTGCCATCAGTGAGCGTCTAGCGGACTACAATGAGCAGTTCTTC. Translation gives CAISERLADYNEQFF.

This chain links TRBV27 with TRBJ1-5, with a tentative D call TRBD1 (5 bases). The CDR3 sequence is 14 residues long. CDR1 is MNHEY and CDR2 is SMNVEV in the germline V gene (reference sequence). Trimming shortened V by 8 bases and J by 1 base, and 12 bases separated the two germline ends. CDR3 sequence: CASGRRESNQPQHF. As DNA, the CDR3 is TGTGCCAGCGGTCGCAGGGAAAGCAATCAGCCCCAGCATTTT.

The rearrangement links TRBV18 to TRBJ2-7; 11 nucleotides match TRBD1. Germline V gene data show CDR1 as KGHSH and CDR2 as LQKENI. With V trimmed by 1 base and J by 4 bases, 6 bases remained unmatched. The CDR3 covers 16 residues. The CDR3 nucleotides read TGTGCCAGCTCACCACTGGTTGGACAGGGGGCTTACGAGCAGTACTTC. Protein: CASSPLVGQGAYEQYF.

V is TRBV7-2 and J is TRBJ2-7; 10 bases are shared with TRBD2. Looked up from germline, CDR1 is SGHTA and CDR2 is FQGNSA. V lost 1 base, J lost 7 bases, and 4 bases stayed unmatched. CDR3 size: 14 residues. The CDR3 is CASSLVPSGREQYF. The CDR3 DNA reads TGTGCCAGCAGCTTAGTTCCTAGCGGGAGAGAGCAGTACTTC.

The chain carries TRBV7-9 and TRBJ2-1; either TRBD1 or TRBD2 may supply D (5 bases each). Germline V gene data show CDR1 as SEHNR and CDR2 as FQNEAQ (reference sequence). The CDR3 has 18 residues. Trimming cost V 1 base and J 2 bases, with 18 bases left between them. The CDR3 DNA reads TGTGCCAGCAGCTTAGTCCCGGGACCACCAAGGGCCTACAATGAGCAGTTCTTC. Protein: CASSLVPGPPRAYNEQFF.

This clone has only a few counts. This chain links TRBV5-1 with TRBJ2-7; 9 bases are shared with TRBD2. J gave up 4 bases and V 0 bases, and 5 bases lay outside the gene matches. Germline V gives CDR1 SGHRS, CDR2 YFSETQ. The CDR3 length is 15 residues. CDR3 residues: CASSLGGRAGYEQYF. For the CDR3, the DNA is TGCGCCAGCAGCTTGGGCGGGAGGGCCGGGTACGAGCAGTACTTC.

With regard to this clone: This could be a read error, since a much larger clone is one nucleotide away. This sample includes further DNA sequences coding for the same CDR3. This rearrangement joins TRBV28 to TRBJ2-2; TRBD2 aligns across 7 bases. With 6 bases clipped from V and 1 base from J, the junction kept 5 bases outside the gene matches. CDR3 length: 15 amino acids. The V gene's germline CDR1 is MDHEN and CDR2 SYDVKM. The DNA for the CDR3 is TGTGCCAGCAGGAAGGCTAGCGGGAACACCGGGGAGCTGTTTTTT. It is translated as CASRKASGNTGELFF.

This clone was counted a few times. The CDR3 coding sequence is TGTGCCAGCAGCCGAAAAGGGACGGCTAACTATGGCTACACCTTC. This sequence encodes CASSRKGTANYGYTF. The chain recombines TRBV5-8 with TRBJ1-2, with D possibly being TRBD1 (5 bases). CDR3 length equals 15 residues. Germline CDR1 and CDR2: SGHTS and YDEGEE. Trimming left V 4 bases short and J 0 bases short, with 13 bases between.

The chain uses TRBV5-4 and TRBJ1-1, with unresolved D. CDR1 is SGHNT, CDR2 YYREEE, per germline (reference sequence). Trimming pared 4 bases from V and 0 bases from J, leaving 16 bases between. This CDR3 has 16 residues. The CDR3 sequence is CASSPEGNLMNTEAFF. DNA of the CDR3: TGTGCCAGCAGCCCCGAAGGAAACCTGATGAACACTGAAGCTTTCTTT.

J is TRBJ1-2 and V is TRBV6-4, with TRBD1 identical over 12 bases. Germline CDR1 is MRHNA and CDR2 is SNTAGT. V was clipped by 4 bases and J by 5 bases; unmatched bases: 14. The CDR3 has 18 residues. The CDR3 loop is CASSATGTGGYSPYGYTF. In nucleotides, the CDR3 is TGTGCCAGCAGTGCCACGGGGACAGGGGGCTATTCTCCATATGGCTACACCTTC.

The chain has TRBV28 and TRBJ2-1; D is perhaps TRBD1 or TRBD2 (5 bases each). The CDR3 has 13 residues. With 8 bases removed from V and 11 bases from J, the gap between germline ends came to 19 bases. Germline assignment: CDR1 MDHEN and CDR2 SYDVKM. CDR3 region: CASRPGLPRKQFF. CDR3 DNA: TGTGCCAGCCGCCCGGGGCTCCCGAGGAAGCAGTTCTTC.

This clone has a handful of counts. Other DNA sequences in the sample encode the same CDR3. V usage is TRBV4-3 and J usage is TRBJ2-1; either TRBD1 or TRBD2 may fit D (6 bases each). The CDR3 length is 15 residues. Germline V CDR1 and CDR2: LGHNA, YSLEER. Trimming shortened V by 0 bases and J by 4 bases, and 10 bases separated the two germline ends. The CDR3 bases are TGCGCCAGCAGCCAAGATGGGGGGCGGTACAATGAGCAGTTCTTC. Protein sequence: CASSQDGGRYNEQFF.

The V call is TRBV2, the J call TRBJ2-7, with 8 bases identical to TRBD1. The CDR3 extends over 14 amino acids. Looked up from germline, CDR1 is SNHLY and CDR2 is FYNNEI. Germline trimming cut 7 bases from V and 7 bases from J; bases unmatched to any gene: 12. The DNA of the CDR3 is TGTGCCAGCACCCCGGACAGGGTTGGGGATGAGCAGTACTTC. This codes for CASTPDRVGDEQYF.

As to this clone: Other DNA variants within this sample encode the same CDR3. This chain links TRBV30 with TRBJ1-2; 8 nucleotides agree with TRBD1. The CDR3 runs to 16 residues. Trimming cost V 8 bases and J 2 bases; bases outside gene matches: 16. Germline V gene sequence: CDR1 GTSNPN, CDR2 SVGIG (reference sequence). The CDR3 here is CARKTSGTGENYGYTF. DNA for the CDR3: TGTGCCCGAAAAACCTCGGGGACAGGCGAAAACTATGGCTACACCTTC.

The rearrangement links TRBV7-9 to TRBJ1-2, with D perhaps matching TRBD1 (5 bases). This CDR3 contains 14 residues. V lost 4 bases and J 5 bases, leaving 14 bases between the germline ends. CDR1 and CDR2 (germline): SEHNR, FQNEAQ (reference sequence). CDR3 nucleotide sequence: TGTGCCAGCAGCTGGGCCGGGGGAACGTATGGCTACACCTTC. Translated: CASSWAGGTYGYTF.

The sample holds many counts of this clone. The chain employs TRBV9 and TRBJ2-1; 9 bases map to TRBD2. Germline-derived CDR1 and CDR2 are SGDLS and YYNGEE. With 3 bases clipped from V and 9 bases from J, the junction kept 10 bases outside the gene matches. The CDR3 sequence is 15 residues long. DNA of the CDR3: TGTGCCAGCAGCGCTGCGGGGGGGCCTGGTGGTGAGCAGTTCTTC. Protein sequence: CASSAAGGPGGEQFF.

This chain connects TRBV5-4 to TRBJ2-1; D remains unclear. The germline V gene has CDR1 SGHNT and CDR2 YYREEE (reference sequence). The CDR3 loop spans 15 amino acids. The V end lost 4 bases, the J end lost 2 bases, and 13 bases lay between the germline ends. CDR3 amino acids: CASSMGPGPYNEQFF. CDR3 sequence (DNA): TGTGCCAGCAGCATGGGCCCAGGCCCCTACAATGAGCAGTTCTTC.

This chain uses TRBV28 with TRBJ2-2; no definite D call. Per the germline V gene, CDR1 is MDHEN and CDR2 is SYDVKM. The CDR3 covers 11 residues. Trimming removed 2 bases from V and 9 bases from J, with 4 bases in between. CDR3 amino acids: CASSLRRELFF. CDR3 sequence (DNA): TGTGCCAGCAGTTTACGCAGGGAGCTGTTTTTT.